This passage covers 12 T cell receptor beta chains from one sample sequenced in a study of early T cells in non-severe SARS-CoV-2 infection. TCRdb fed the 5' RACE reads into MiXCR, producing one record per CDR3 protein. The sample has about 61,000 distinct CDR3 sequences, approximately 12% seen once. The starting material was whole blood, obtained at baseline. These receptor sequences come from an adult who was a healthcare worker with PCR-confirmed SARS-CoV-2 infection or an uninfected control (not recorded which). The donor label of this sample is uncertain.

The chain is built from TRBV6-5 and TRBJ1-3; 9 bases agree with TRBD1. The CDR3 extends over 14 amino acids. The trim removed 6 bases at V and 4 bases at J, leaving 4 bases unmatched. The V gene's germline CDR1 is MNHEY and CDR2 SVGAGI. The CDR3: CASSRDRVGNTIYF. CDR3 nucleotides: TGTGCCAGCAGCCGGGACAGGGTCGGAAACACCATATATTTT.

This clonotype was observed a handful of times. V and J are TRBV2 and TRBJ2-5; 9 bases are shared with TRBD1. V trimming: 5 bases; J trimming: 2 bases; junction bases outside the gene matches: 3. The CDR3 extends over 14 amino acids. Germline V CDR1 and CDR2: SNHLY, FYNNEI. DNA for the CDR3: TGTGCCAGCAGTAACAGGGGGCGACAAGAGACCCAGTACTTC. Encoded protein: CASSNRGRQETQYF.

This clonotype appeared many times. This sequence joins TRBV7-2 and TRBJ2-1; the D gene is possibly TRBD2 (6 bases). CDR3 size: 12 residues. The ends were cut back, 5 bases at V and 6 bases at J, with 8 bases in the middle. CDR1 SGHTA and CDR2 FQGNSA come from the germline V gene. The CDR3 sequence is CASSAGFNEQFF. CDR3 sequence (DNA): TGTGCCAGCAGCGCGGGGTTCAATGAGCAGTTCTTC.

The CDR3 DNA is TGTGCCAGCAGTGAAGCTACCAGGGGGTCGGGGGAGCTGTTTTTT. Its protein is CASSEATRGSGELFF. This chain uses TRBV2 with TRBJ2-2; 7 bases align to TRBD1. The CDR3 has 15 residues. Unmatched junction bases numbered 6, after V lost 0 bases and J lost 8 bases. From germline, CDR1 is SNHLY and CDR2 FYNNEI. The complete variable domain, with remaining parts taken from reference TRBV2 and TRBJ2-2, reads EPEVTQTPSHQVTQMGQEVILRCVPISNHLYFYWYRQILGQKVEFLVSFYNNEISEKSEIFDDQFSVERPDGSNFTLKIRSTKLEDSAMYFCASSEATRGSGELFFGEGSRLTVL.

This clonotype showed up many times. This chain uses TRBV7-2 with TRBJ1-6, with a possible D match to TRBD1 (5 bases). V shed 2 bases and J shed 11 bases, with 16 bases lying between them. Germline CDR1 SGHTA, CDR2 FQGNSA. The CDR3 is made up of 15 amino acids. The CDR3 sequence is CASSLTGGQGPPLHF. The CDR3 region has the DNA TGTGCCAGCAGCTTAACCGGGGGTCAAGGGCCACCCCTCCACTTT.

This clonotype was counted only a few times. J is TRBJ1-1 and V is TRBV7-3, with D unclear. V gave up 5 bases and J gave up 2 bases, with 9 bases separating them. The germline CDR1 and CDR2 sequences are SGHTA and FQGTGA. The CDR3 runs 13 residues. Here the CDR3 DNA reads TGTGCCAGCAGCCCAAGGACCAACACTGAAGCTTTCTTT. This gives the protein CASSPRTNTEAFF.

CDR3 residues: CASSYGGGYNEQFF. In DNA form, the CDR3 reads TGTGCCAGCAGTTATGGGGGGGGGTACAATGAGCAGTTCTTC. The chain recombines TRBV6-6 with TRBJ2-1; 7 nucleotides agree with TRBD2. The CDR3 loop spans 14 amino acids. V gave up 3 bases and J gave up 4 bases; unmatched junction bases: 3. Germline values: CDR1 MNHNY, CDR2 SVGAGI (reference sequence).

V usage is TRBV7-7 and J usage is TRBJ2-1, with TRBD2 matching 10 bases. Germline lookup yields CDR1 SSHAT and CDR2 FNYEAQ (reference sequence). Trimming cost V 5 bases and J 4 bases; bases outside gene matches: 11. The CDR3 loop spans 17 amino acids. CDR3 nucleotide sequence: TGTGCCAGCAGCCTCCCAGGGCAGCGGGGGGGTTACAATGAGCAGTTCTTC. Translating it yields CASSLPGQRGGYNEQFF. Supplemented by reference TRBV7-7 and TRBJ2-1, the full variable domain reads GAGVSQSPRYKVTKRGQDVTLRCDPISSHATLYWYQQALGQGPEFLTYFNYEAQPDKSGLPSDRFSAERPEGSISTLTIQRTEQRDSAMYRCASSLPGQRGGYNEQFFGPGTRLTVL.

This clonotype was seen only a few times. The genes are TRBV20-1 and TRBJ1-2; TRBD1 matches at 10 bases. This CDR3 is built from 16 residues. Germline assignment: CDR1 DFQATT and CDR2 SNEGSKA (reference sequence). The ends lost 3 bases at V and 4 bases at J; junction bases unmatched: 11. CDR3 in amino acids: CSASGIRDRGSYGYTF. The CDR3 nucleotides are TGCAGTGCTAGCGGGATCCGGGACAGGGGCTCCTATGGCTACACCTTC.

This clonotype was picked up many times. V is TRBV12-3 or TRBV12-4 and J is TRBJ1-1; 7 bases line up with TRBD1. Losses at the gene ends were 7 bases for V and 0 bases for J; bases not matched to a gene: 5. The CDR3 is 14 residues long. The CDR3 loop reads CASTEGQMNTEAFF. The CDR3 DNA reads as TGTGCCAGCACCGAGGGACAGATGAACACTGAAGCTTTCTTT.

Notes on this clonotype: With a much larger clone just one base away, this may be a read error. The rearrangement uses TRBV20-1 and TRBJ1-6; 9 bases are shared with TRBD1. The CDR3 has 14 amino acids. Germline values: CDR1 DFQATT, CDR2 SNEGSKA (reference sequence). CDR3 nucleotides: TGCAGTGCTAGAGTGGGGACAGGGCTTTCACCCCCCCACTTT. It is translated as CSARVGTGLSPPHF.

The chain links TRBV20-1 to TRBJ2-1, with 7 positions matching TRBD2. The CDR3 is made up of 16 amino acids. V trimming: 4 bases; J trimming: 0 bases; junction bases outside the gene matches: 9. Germline V CDR1 and CDR2: DFQATT, SNEGSKA (reference sequence). The CDR3 loop is CSANKWRGSSYNEQFF. CDR3 in DNA: TGCAGTGCTAATAAATGGCGGGGGAGCTCCTACAATGAGCAGTTCTTC.